Many counts were recorded for the clone carrying this T cell receptor (beta chain). Antigen: not known. The sample is drawn from a study of T cells in Graves' hyperthyroidism and ophthalmopathy. Findings and caveats of the study: Most thyroid-expanded clonotypes above 0.001 were also found in blood.

The TCR beta CDR3 regions underwent amplification using RNA transcripts as the source. First-round RT-PCR of the TCR CDR3 relied on the HTBI primer set. TCRdb redid the calling of the multiplex PCR reads with MiXCR, one entry per CDR3 protein. The sample has more than 600,000 distinct CDR3 sequences, 15% to 20% seen once. The CDR3 length is 15 residues. V gave up 5 bases and J gave up 1 base; unmatched junction bases: 8. CDR1 and CDR2 from the germline V gene are SGHTA and FQGNSA. A patient was excluded if there was uncontrolled infection, other autoimmune disease, pregnancy or lactation. The chain combines TRBV7-2 with TRBJ2-7; 7 bases align to TRBD1. The clonotype was recovered from a young man with Graves' hyperthyroidism. The sample comprised blood. The CDR3 region is CASSPQGQPSYEQYF. As DNA, the CDR3 is TGTGCCAGCAGCCCCCAGGGACAGCCGTCCTACGAGCAGTACTTC.